The clone carrying this TCR beta chain was observed a handful of times. Its antigen is not identified. TCRdb processed the reads anew with MiXCR; each CDR3 protein has one entry. This sample has 650,000 to 900,000 distinct CDR3 sequences, with under 35% found just once. The sample belongs to a study of T cell repertoires in cytomegalovirus infection. At the level of the study: HLA-C-restricted CMV epitopes, recently identified, and well-studied HLA-B-restricted ones were used by the study. An indication of both CMV infection and matching HLA type came from public TCR beta signatures.

General observations from the study: The cumulative frequency of public TCR beta families identified carriers of CMV plus the relevant HLA. Within the response measured ex vivo, HLA-C-restricted CMV-specific TCR beta clonotypes were dominant.

This CDR3 has 15 residues. The germline CDR1 and CDR2 sequences are MGHRA and YSYEKL. Trimming removed 4 bases from V and 8 bases from J; junction bases left unmatched: 11. This material consisted of cultured CD8+ T cells from PBMCs, taken from culture after CMV antigen stimulation. This chain joins TRBV4-1 and TRBJ2-1; 7 bases are a match to TRBD2. The receptor was isolated from a human donor in good health (CMV status not recorded). Some clones in this sample may be carry-over from other donors' samples. In DNA form, the CDR3 reads TGCGCCAGCAGCCTTCTAGCGGAGGGCAGGGATGAGCAGTTCTTC. Translated, it gives CASSLLAEGRDEQFF.